These 31 T cell receptor beta chains originate from one sample sequenced in a study of breast tumors, draining lymph nodes, adjacent tissues. Breast cancer patients provided tissue from their axillary draining lymph nodes. TCRdb reprocessed the multiplex PCR reads with MiXCR, giving one entry per CDR3 protein. The sample has approximately 250,000 distinct CDR3 sequences; 30% to 35% are singletons. Sample: axillary lymph node tissue. Receptors originate from a female donor with breast cancer. Some clones in this sample may be carry-over from other donors' samples.

This clonotype was counted ten times or more. V and J are TRBV19 and TRBJ2-5; D may be TRBD1 (5 bases). CDR3 length: 14 residues. The germline V gene has CDR1 LNHDA and CDR2 SQIVND (reference sequence). V lost 2 bases and J lost 4, with 11 bases in between. CDR3 sequence reads: CASSINRMGETQYF. The CDR3 bases are TGTGCCAGTAGTATAAACAGGATGGGAGAGACCCAGTACTTC.

This clonotype has only a few counts. CDR3 sequence reads: CASGKQGAWNQPQHF. The CDR3 DNA reads as TGTGCCAGCGGAAAACAGGGGGCCTGGAATCAGCCCCAGCATTTT. The chain is built from TRBV6-2 or TRBV6-3 and TRBJ1-5, with 9 nucleotides matching TRBD1. Trimming took 8 bases from V and 4 from J; bases not matched to a gene: 9. The CDR3 runs to 15 residues. Germline CDR1 MNHEY, CDR2 SVGEGT.

The chain recombines TRBV5-1 with TRBJ2-5; 13 bases map to TRBD2. The CDR3 spans 16 residues. The germline gives CDR1 SGHRS, CDR2 YFSETQ. V dropped 0 bases and J dropped 4; count of bases not matched to a gene: 3. Written as DNA, the CDR3 is TGCGCCAGCAGCTTGGCCTGGACTAGCGGGAGAGAGACCCAGTACTTC. Its translation: CASSLAWTSGRETQYF.

This clonotype was detected only once. V and J are TRBV25-1 and TRBJ2-1; no clear D gene. The CDR3 is 13 residues long. Germline V gene lookup returns CDR1 MGHDK and CDR2 SYGVNS. Deletions cut 4 bases from V and 5 bases from J, with 9 bases between. CDR3 DNA sequence: TGTGCCAGCAGTGCTAGGGTCGACAATGAGCAGTTCTTC. This encodes CASSARVDNEQFF.

This clonotype was counted many times. The chain joins TRBV20-1 to TRBJ2-5, with D tentatively TRBD1 or TRBD2 (5 bases each). The CDR3 has 15 residues. Trimming shortened V by 4 bases and J by 4 bases, and 19 bases separated the two germline ends. Per germline, CDR1 DFQATT and CDR2 SNEGSKA (reference sequence). DNA for the CDR3: TGCAGTGCTAAAGATACATTCCGGGGCTCAGAGACCCAGTACTTC. It specifies CSAKDTFRGSETQYF.

This clonotype was counted many times. This chain uses TRBV24-1 with TRBJ2-1; D tentatively reads TRBD1 or TRBD2 (5 bases each). Trimming cost V 1 base and J 10 bases, with 10 bases left between them. CDR1 and CDR2 (germline): KGHDR, SFDVKD. The CDR3 covers 13 residues. This CDR3 reads CATSDFSGTEQFF. CDR3 sequence (DNA): TGTGCCACCAGTGATTTTTCCGGGACGGAGCAGTTCTTC.

The gene calls are TRBV7-2 and TRBJ2-4, with 11 bases that match TRBD1. The CDR3 has 15 residues. The J segment lost 8 bases and the V segment lost 4 bases, leaving 7 bases of the junction unmatched. Germline values: CDR1 SGHTA, CDR2 FQGNSA. The CDR3 nucleotides are TGTGCCAGCAGCTCTAGGACAGGGGGCACGGACATTCAGTACTTC. This translates into CASSSRTGGTDIQYF.

Comments on this clonotype: A read error may explain this, as a much larger clone is one base away. The chain links TRBV5-1 to TRBJ2-1; D may be TRBD1 or TRBD2 (6 bases each). V was clipped by 0 bases and J by 0 bases, with 10 bases between them. The CDR3 extends over 16 amino acids. Germline loops: CDR1 SGHRS, CDR2 YFSETQ. The CDR3 bases are TGCGCCAGCAGCTTGGAGAGGGGGGCCTCCTACAATGAGCAGTTCTTC. This codes for CASSLERGASYNEQFF.

This clonotype showed up many times. The V gene is TRBV7-9, the J gene TRBJ2-3; D uncertain. CDR1 is SEHNR and CDR2 is FQNEAQ in the germline V gene (reference sequence). V lost 3 bases and J 1 base, leaving 8 bases between the germline ends. CDR3 length: 14 residues. CDR3 sequence reads: CASSFVKGTDTQYF. The CDR3 nucleotides read TGTGCCAGCAGCTTTGTAAAAGGCACAGATACGCAGTATTTT.

This clonotype was seen at least ten times. J is TRBJ2-2 and V is TRBV20-1; 12 nucleotides line up with TRBD2. The CDR3 sequence is 16 residues long. V shed 5 bases, J shed 4 bases, and the junction held 8 bases outside the gene matches. CDR1 is DFQATT and CDR2 is SNEGSKA in the germline V gene (reference sequence). The CDR3 sequence is CSASSTSGSRTGELFF. The CDR3 coding sequence is TGCAGTGCTTCCTCGACTAGCGGGAGCCGCACCGGGGAGCTGTTTTTT.

On this clonotype itself: Being one base from a much bigger clone, this may be a read error. The rearrangement uses TRBV6-5 and TRBJ2-2; possibly TRBD2 for D (6 bases). The CDR3 has 15 residues. Germline V gives CDR1 MNHEY, CDR2 SVGAGI. The DNA of the CDR3 is TGTGCCAGCAGTCACTCCAGACTAGTAGCCGGGGAGCTGTTTTTT. Amino acids: CASSHSRLVAGELFF.

The gene calls are TRBV29-1 and TRBJ2-7; 8 bases fit TRBD1. The CDR3 is 12 residues long. Trimming removed 8 bases from V and 6 bases from J; junction bases left unmatched: 9. The V gene's germline CDR1 is SQVTM and CDR2 ANQGSEA. The CDR3 is CSSEARGLEQYF. CDR3 coding DNA: TGCAGCAGTGAAGCCAGGGGGCTCGAGCAGTACTTC.

This chain connects TRBV9 to TRBJ1-2; 11 nucleotides match TRBD1. Germline assignment: CDR1 SGDLS and CDR2 YYNGEE. The V gene end was trimmed by 8 bases and the J gene end by 5 bases; junction bases not matched to a gene: 5. CDR3 size: 13 residues. The CDR3: CARPGQGGYGYTF. CDR3 coding DNA: TGTGCCAGACCGGGACAGGGGGGATATGGCTACACCTTC. Filled out from reference TRBV9 and TRBJ1-2, the complete variable domain reads DSGVTQTPKHLITATGQRVTLRCSPRSGDLSVYWYQQSLDQGLQFLIQYYNGEERAKGNILERFSAQQFPDLHSELNLSSLELGDSALYFCARPGQGGYGYTFGSGTRLTVV.

In its sample, this clonotype was seen once. A read error may be the cause here, since a much bigger clone is one base away. This chain joins TRBV6-1 and TRBJ1-5, with D possibly TRBD1 on 5 matching bases. V was shortened by 11 bases and J by 3 bases, with 14 bases between the two germline ends. This CDR3 spans 13 amino acids. Germline CDR1 is MNHNS and CDR2 is SASEGT. CDR3 residues: CAGEKTVNQPQHF. The CDR3 nucleotides are TGTGCCGGCGAAAAGACAGTCAATCAGCCCCAGCATTTT.

This clonotype was found many times. The chain links TRBV5-6 to TRBJ1-4; the D gene is possibly TRBD1 (6 bases). CDR1 SGHDT and CDR2 YYEEEE come from the germline V gene. V shed 1 base and J shed 8 bases, with 15 bases lying between them. The CDR3 loop spans 15 amino acids. As DNA, the CDR3 is TGTGCCAGCAGCTTGAACAGGGCCGGGTGGGAAAAACTGTTTTTT. It specifies CASSLNRAGWEKLFF.

This clonotype has just a few counts. A much larger clone sits a single nucleotide away, making a read error possible. This rearrangement joins TRBV20-1 to TRBJ2-5; TRBD2 aligns across 8 bases. V lost 5 bases, J lost 7 bases, and 12 bases stayed unmatched. This CDR3 region has 14 residues. Germline V gives CDR1 DFQATT, CDR2 SNEGSKA (reference sequence). The CDR3 DNA is TGCAGTGCTTCTGCGGGGGGTACCCTCCCGACCCAGTACTTC. Translation: CSASAGGTLPTQYF.

This clonotype was seen a single time. The V call is TRBV12-3 or TRBV12-4, the J call TRBJ2-7; 9 bases line up with TRBD2. The junction had 12 bases not matched to a gene; V was cut back by 6 bases and J by 6 bases. This CDR3 is 15 amino acids long. The chain's CDR3 is CASRNRLAEVGEQYF. CDR3 coding DNA: TGTGCCAGCAGGAACAGACTAGCGGAAGTGGGCGAGCAGTACTTC.

The chain combines TRBV6-6 with TRBJ1-2; weak D call: TRBD1 (6 bases). The CDR3 has 18 residues. Deletions cut 2 bases from V and 1 base from J, with 20 bases between. CDR1 is MNHNY and CDR2 is SVGAGI in the germline V gene (reference sequence). The CDR3 reads CASSYPPRRGNSNYGYTF. The CDR3, as DNA: TGTGCCAGCAGTTACCCCCCCCGGAGGGGGAACAGTAACTATGGCTACACCTTC.

This clonotype was detected ten times or more. The CDR3, as DNA: TGCGCCAGCAGCTTGTCGGGACACTCTGGAAACACCATATATTTT. The encoded protein is CASSLSGHSGNTIYF. The gene calls are TRBV5-1 and TRBJ1-3; TRBD1 is a possible D gene (6 bases). The germline V gene encodes CDR1 SGHRS and CDR2 YFSETQ. The CDR3 loop spans 15 amino acids. The V end lost 1 base, the J end lost 0 bases, and 8 bases lay between the germline ends.

This clonotype showed up just once. The chain joins TRBV7-2 to TRBJ2-3; perhaps TRBD2 as D (6 bases). Trimming left V 4 bases short and J 6 bases short, with 20 bases between. The CDR3 extends over 16 amino acids. Looked up from germline, CDR1 is SGHTA and CDR2 is FQGNSA. CDR3 amino acids: CASSSLALVGPDTQYF. In nucleotides, the CDR3 is TGTGCCAGCAGCTCCCTAGCGCTAGTTGGACCTGATACGCAGTATTTT.

This clonotype has a count of ten or more. A much larger clone differs by one base, so this may be a read error. V and J are TRBV20-1 and TRBJ1-2; 8 nucleotides align to TRBD1. Germline V lookup: CDR1 DFQATT, CDR2 SNEGSKA (reference sequence). The CDR3 has 12 residues. CDR3 sequence (DNA): TGCAGTGCTAGTCCGTTACCAGGGGGCTCCACCTTC. Its translation: CSASPLPGGSTF.

This clonotype occurred a few times. The V call is TRBV30, the J call TRBJ1-2; D is undetermined. V lost 2 bases and J 3 bases, leaving 10 bases between the germline ends. This CDR3 has 13 amino acids. CDR1 GTSNPN and CDR2 SVGIG come from the germline V gene (reference sequence). The CDR3 loop is CAWSPLRDYGYTF. The CDR3 DNA reads as TGTGCCTGGAGTCCTTTACGGGACTATGGCTACACCTTC. The variable domain in full, with the rest retrieved from reference TRBV30 and TRBJ1-2, is SQTIHQWPATLVQPVGSPLSLECTVEGTSNPNLYWYRQAAGRGLQLLFYSVGIGQISSEVPQNLSASRPQDRQFILSSKKLLLSDSGFYLCAWSPLRDYGYTFGSGTRLTVV.

This clonotype has a count of ten or more. The chain uses TRBV10-1 and TRBJ1-2, with 7 bases lining up with TRBD1. The junction had 12 bases not matched to a gene; V was cut back by 6 bases and J by 2 bases. The CDR3 is 16 residues long. Germline CDR1 reads WNHNN; CDR2 reads SYGVQD (reference sequence). This CDR3 reads CASRARDRIINYGYTF. DNA for the CDR3: TGCGCCAGCAGGGCGAGGGACAGAATTATAAACTATGGCTACACCTTC.

In this sample, this clonotype turned up many times. The chain combines TRBV5-1 with TRBJ2-2; 8 bases map to TRBD2. The CDR3 totals 17 residues. J gave up 1 base and V 5 bases, and 10 bases lay outside the gene matches. CDR1 SGHRS and CDR2 YFSETQ come from the germline V gene. The CDR3 loop reads CASSRTTAGENTGELFF. Here the CDR3 DNA reads TGCGCCAGCAGTCGGACCACAGCGGGGGAGAACACCGGGGAGCTGTTTTTT.

This clonotype was counted ten times or more. This sequence joins TRBV20-1 and TRBJ2-1; no reliable D call. The CDR3 consists of 14 residues. Germline lookup yields CDR1 DFQATT and CDR2 SNEGSKA (reference sequence). V dropped 2 bases and J dropped 2 bases, with 10 bases sitting between them. As DNA, the CDR3 is TGCAGTGCTAGAAAGGCGCGAACCTACAATGAGCAGTTCTTC. It translates to CSARKARTYNEQFF.

This clonotype was seen many times. The rearrangement joins TRBV14 to TRBJ2-3; D might be TRBD2 (5 bases). This CDR3 has 13 residues. The V end lost 4 bases, the J end lost 8 bases, and 13 bases lay between the germline ends. The germline gives CDR1 SGHDN, CDR2 FVKESK. CDR3 nucleotides: TGTGCCAGCAGCCCCCATGGTGGAGGTACGCAGTATTTT. Its protein product is CASSPHGGGTQYF.

The gene calls are TRBV20-1 and TRBJ2-7; D gene uncertain. The germline V gene has CDR1 DFQATT and CDR2 SNEGSKA (reference sequence). This CDR3 is 12 amino acids long. V lost 0 bases and J 5 bases, leaving 8 bases between the germline ends. In nucleotides, the CDR3 is TGCAGTGCTAGAGATATGATAGACGAGCAGTACTTC. The encoded protein is CSARDMIDEQYF.

V is TRBV3-1 and J is TRBJ2-2, with 11 bases that match TRBD1. The CDR3 extends over 15 amino acids. The V gene's germline CDR1 is LGHDT and CDR2 YNNKEL (reference sequence). Losses at the gene ends were 1 base for V and 7 bases for J; bases not matched to a gene: 2. The chain's CDR3 is CASSQGTGGVGELFF. The CDR3 DNA sequence: TGTGCCAGCAGCCAAGGGACAGGGGGCGTCGGGGAGCTGTTTTTT. The whole variable domain, filled in from reference TRBV3-1 and TRBJ2-2, reads DTAVSQTPKYLVTQMGNDKSIKCEQNLGHDTMYWYKQDSKKFLKIMFSYNNKELIINETVPNRFSPKSPDKAHLNLHINSLELGDSAVYFCASSQGTGGVGELFFGEGSRLTVL.

This clonotype was picked up many times. The rearrangement joins TRBV11-3 to TRBJ2-1, with 10 bases matching TRBD2. V trimming: 1 base; J trimming: 10 bases; junction bases outside the gene matches: 7. CDR1 is SGHNT and CDR2 is YENEEA in the germline V gene. This CDR3 contains 15 residues. The CDR3 DNA reads TGTGCCAGCAGCTTAGGTCTAGCGGGGGTGGGCGAGCAGTTCTTC. As protein: CASSLGLAGVGEQFF.

This clonotype was recorded many times. V gene TRBV12-5 combines with J gene TRBJ2-5; 7 nucleotides line up with TRBD2. The CDR3 contains 16 residues. The V and J ends lost 2 bases and 4 bases, in that order; junction bases with no gene match: 10. Germline CDR1 LGHNT, CDR2 FRNRAP. CDR3 in amino acids: CASGLQASGKGETQYF. The CDR3 nucleotides are TGTGCTAGTGGTTTGCAAGCTAGCGGAAAAGGAGAGACCCAGTACTTC.

As to this clonotype: Possible read error: a much larger clone is one base away. The chain is built from TRBV10-3 and TRBJ2-7, with TRBD2 matching 14 bases. The J segment lost 6 bases and the V segment lost 10 bases, leaving 8 bases of the junction unmatched. CDR1 is ENHRY, CDR2 SYGVKD, per germline. The CDR3 has 14 residues. The CDR3 DNA sequence: TGTGCCAGCAGACAGGGACTAGCGGGAGCCGAGCAGTACTTC. It is translated as CASRQGLAGAEQYF.